The 10 T cell receptor beta chains reported below all come from one sample, sequenced in a study of T-cell reconstitution after alpha-beta-depleted transplantation in children. TCRbeta library construction was performed incorporating unique molecular identifiers. Via MiXCR, TCRdb re-called the PCR reads, giving one row per CDR3 protein. This sample yields about 200,000 distinct CDR3 sequences, of which approximately 7% are seen a single time; 4.5% to 6.5% belongs to the top ten. Sample: PBMCs, taken before TCRalphabeta/CD19-depleted stem cell transplant. These receptors were collected from a boy aged 2 to 10 with acute lymphoblastic leukemia, due to receive a stem cell transplant.

This clonotype showed up many times. The chain uses TRBV7-9 and TRBJ2-1, with no clear D. The CDR3 extends over 15 amino acids. The V end was cut by 5 bases, the J end by 5 bases, with 16 bases between. In germline, CDR1 is SEHNR, CDR2 FQNEAQ (reference sequence). This CDR3 reads CASSQTAVGHNEQFF. The CDR3 DNA is TGTGCCAGCAGCCAGACGGCCGTGGGTCACAATGAGCAGTTCTTC.

The chain uses TRBV30 and TRBJ2-5; maybe TRBD2 (5 bases). The CDR3 is 13 residues long. Trimming took 3 bases from V and 4 from J, leaving 12 bases between them. CDR1 GTSNPN and CDR2 SVGIG come from the germline V gene (reference sequence). This CDR3 is CAWRLDWGETQYF. The CDR3 DNA reads as TGTGCCTGGAGATTGGACTGGGGAGAGACCCAGTACTTC.

This clonotype has ten or more counts. The chain uses TRBV5-4 and TRBJ2-5; D is unresolved. The CDR3 is made up of 15 amino acids. V was cut by 0 bases and J by 2 bases, with 11 bases left in between. Germline V gene sequence: CDR1 SGHNT, CDR2 YYREEE (reference sequence). Here the CDR3 reads CASSLDRTRQETQYF. The CDR3 coding sequence is TGTGCCAGCAGCTTGGATAGGACGCGGCAAGAGACCCAGTACTTC.

This rearrangement joins TRBV6-1 to TRBJ2-7, with D possibly TRBD1 on 6 matching bases. Germline V gene sequence: CDR1 MNHNS, CDR2 SASEGT. CDR3 length: 13 residues. With 6 bases removed from V and 4 bases from J, the gap between germline ends came to 13 bases. The CDR3 DNA is TGTGCCAGCAGGGGGGCAGGGATTTACGAGCAGTACTTC. Protein product: CASRGAGIYEQYF.

This clonotype has just a few counts. The CDR3 region is CASGRANTGELFF. The CDR3, as DNA: TGTGCCAGCGGGAGGGCCAACACCGGGGAGCTGTTTTTT. The chain is built from TRBV25-1 and TRBJ2-2; TRBD2 agrees at 7 bases. J lost 2 bases, V lost 8 bases, and 2 bases had no gene match. CDR3 length: 13 amino acids. CDR1 is MGHDK and CDR2 is SYGVNS in the germline V gene.

The J gene is TRBJ2-1, the V gene TRBV5-6; TRBD1 aligns across 8 bases. The CDR3 contains 16 residues. The ends lost 2 bases at V and 4 bases at J; junction bases unmatched: 8. CDR1 is SGHDT and CDR2 is YYEEEE in the germline V gene. CDR3 nucleotide sequence: TGTGCCAGCAGCTTTATGGCCGGGACAGGTTACAATGAGCAGTTCTTC. Protein: CASSFMAGTGYNEQFF. The variable domain in full, completed from reference TRBV5-6 and TRBJ2-1, reads DAGVTQSPTHLIKTRGQQVTLRCSPKSGHDTVSWYQQALGQGPQFIFQYYEEEERQRGNFPDRFSGHQFPNYSSELNVNALLLGDSALYLCASSFMAGTGYNEQFFGPGTRLTVL.

This clonotype was seen more than once but under ten times. CDR3 nucleotides: TGTGCCAGCAGCTTGGGTCTGAGGGACACTGAAGCTTTCTTT. It translates to CASSLGLRDTEAFF. This chain connects TRBV5-5 to TRBJ1-1; unclear D gene. The CDR3 extends over 14 amino acids. Germline-derived CDR1 and CDR2 are SGHKS and YYEKEE (reference sequence). The ends were cut back, 0 bases at V and 3 bases at J, with 9 bases in the middle.

The chain joins TRBV3-1 to TRBJ2-5, with 11 positions matching TRBD2. The CDR3 has 18 residues. CDR1 is LGHDT, CDR2 YNNKEL, per germline (reference sequence). The ends lost 1 base at V and 1 base at J; junction bases unmatched: 8. CDR3 residues: CASSQVPRLAGPQETQYF. The CDR3 DNA reads as TGTGCCAGCAGCCAAGTTCCTCGACTAGCGGGACCCCAAGAGACCCAGTACTTC.

This clonotype came up a few times. The chain has TRBV28 and TRBJ1-1; the D is unclear. The CDR3 is 13 residues long. With 6 bases removed from V and 3 bases from J, the gap between germline ends came to 11 bases. Germline V gives CDR1 MDHEN, CDR2 SYDVKM. The DNA of the CDR3 is TGTGCCAGCAGAGTGCTGAGTGACACTGAAGCTTTCTTT. Protein sequence: CASRVLSDTEAFF.

The chain recombines TRBV11-2 with TRBJ2-1; 9 bases fit TRBD2. The CDR3 runs 19 residues. The ends lost 0 bases at V and 0 bases at J; junction bases unmatched: 9. CDR1 SGHAT and CDR2 FQNNGV come from the germline V gene. The CDR3 bases are TGTGCCAGCAGCTTAGATTATACTAGCGGGCTCCCCTCCTACAATGAGCAGTTCTTC. Translated: CASSLDYTSGLPSYNEQFF.